This T cell receptor beta chain was captured by sequencing in a study of T cell clonotyping in hematopoietic cell transplantation. The study, taken as a whole, reports: Broader posttransplant TCR repertoire diversity was predicted by graft donor and pretransplant recipient Inverse Simpson Index values. Without cell sorting, CD4 versus CD8 contributions remain unresolved. At the given depth, recipient repertoires were over 95% de novo clonotypes. After transplant, recipient diversity fell while pathologically expanded clonotypes grew through day 180.

Notes on this clone: What it recognizes is unknown.

Sequenced by immunoSEQ multiplex PCR; TCRdb stores in-frame clones only, minus some. Of approximately 12,000 clones in the sample, 89% were seen once. Germline V gives CDR1 SGHVS, CDR2 FQNEAQ. The CDR3 extends over 12 amino acids. V was shortened by 0 bases and J by 2 bases, with 2 bases between the two germline ends. This TCR derives from a human donor who either received an allogeneic hematopoietic cell transplant for a myeloid malignancy or was a related donor (not recorded which). Some clones in this sample may be carry-over from other donors' samples. The source material was peripheral blood mononuclear cells. The chain recombines TRBV7-8 with TRBJ2-7; D gene unclear. The CDR3 bases are TGTGCCAGCAGCTTAGCACCCTACGAGCAGTACTTC. Its translation is CASSLAPYEQYF.